The T cell receptor (beta chain) under discussion was sequenced for a study of post-analysis software for immune sequencing data. Study in general: Relapsing-remitting, secondary progressive and progressive-relapsing forms made up the multiple sclerosis disease courses.

Study-level points and caveats: Pronounced co-clustering by F measure was evident among identically batched samples. Patients carried four or five TRBV segments more frequently than controls did, and TRBV5-6, TRBV5-1 and TRBV20-1 were among them. Compared with controls, patients showed significantly lower normalized Chao1 diversity.

As for this clonotype: Its antigen is as yet unknown. The junction does not match germline at one end; this may be a read error.

Researchers reported that TCR beta cDNA libraries carried unique molecular identifiers. A population of about 0.95 to 10 million T cells gave rise to a few hundred thousand cDNA molecules. TCRdb re-called the PCR reads through MiXCR, storing one row per CDR3 protein. The sample lists 650,000 to 850,000 distinct CDR3 sequences; under 60% were seen once. CDR1 and CDR2 from the germline V gene are SGHRS and YFSETQ. The CDR3 sequence is 16 residues long. V is TRBV5-1 and J is TRBJ1-1, with 12 bases aligning to TRBD1. Sequences were obtained from blood. This TCR came from a girl between 10 and 17 years old with multiple sclerosis. The CDR3 spells CASSFGTGGLNAEAFF. The CDR3 nucleotides read TGCGCCAGCAGCTTTGGGACAGGGGGCTTGAACGCTGAAGCTTTCTTT.